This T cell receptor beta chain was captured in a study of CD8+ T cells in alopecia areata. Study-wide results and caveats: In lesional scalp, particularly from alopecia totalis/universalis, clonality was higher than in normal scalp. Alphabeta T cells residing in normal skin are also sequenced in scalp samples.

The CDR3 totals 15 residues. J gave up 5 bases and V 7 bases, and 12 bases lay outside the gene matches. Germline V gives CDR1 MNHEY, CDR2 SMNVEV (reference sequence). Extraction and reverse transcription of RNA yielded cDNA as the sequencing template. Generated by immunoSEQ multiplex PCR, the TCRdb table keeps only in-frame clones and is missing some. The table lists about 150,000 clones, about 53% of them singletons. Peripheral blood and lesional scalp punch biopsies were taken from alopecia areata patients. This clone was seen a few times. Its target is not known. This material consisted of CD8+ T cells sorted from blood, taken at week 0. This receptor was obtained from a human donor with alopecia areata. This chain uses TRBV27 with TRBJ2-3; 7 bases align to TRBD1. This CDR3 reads CASIQREGAGDTQYF. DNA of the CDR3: TGTGCCAGCATCCAGAGAGAGGGGGCAGGAGATACGCAGTATTTT.